Given below is one T cell receptor (beta chain) in context. Its cognate antigen is unknown. The sample comes from a study of memory CD4+ T cells and cytomegalovirus serostatus. Study results and caveats: Each of fewer than 80 CMV-associated TCRbeta sequences occurred in one to five individuals.

Repertoires were generated with immunoSEQ multiplex PCR, while TCRdb's copy carries only in-frame clones and drops some. The sample consists of some 44,000 clones, less than 85% of them appearing once. The CDR3 is 14 amino acids. Germline lookup yields CDR1 KGHSH and CDR2 LQKENI. Trimming took 0 bases from V and 2 from J, leaving 8 bases between them. Single viable CD3+CD4+CD8-CD45RO+ cells were sorted as the memory CD4+ T cells. Total CD4+ T cells were enriched by CD4 positive selection. The genes are TRBV18 and TRBJ2-7; D is unclear. The material sequenced was memory CD4+ T cells from blood. This TCR was sampled from an adult in good health and CMV-seronegative. The CDR3 sequence is CASSPPMVPYEQYF. The DNA for the CDR3 is TGTGCCAGCTCACCACCGATGGTCCCCTACGAGCAGTACTTC.